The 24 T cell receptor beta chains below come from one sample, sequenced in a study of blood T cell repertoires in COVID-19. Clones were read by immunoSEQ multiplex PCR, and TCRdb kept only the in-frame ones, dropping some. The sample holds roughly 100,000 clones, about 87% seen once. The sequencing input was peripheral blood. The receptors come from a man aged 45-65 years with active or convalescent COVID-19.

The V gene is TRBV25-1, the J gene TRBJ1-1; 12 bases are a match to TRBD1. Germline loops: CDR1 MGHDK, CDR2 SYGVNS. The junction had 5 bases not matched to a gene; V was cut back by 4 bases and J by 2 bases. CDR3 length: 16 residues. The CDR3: CASSARDRGPNTEAFF. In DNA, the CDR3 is TGTGCCAGCAGTGCCCGGGACAGGGGGCCTAACACTGAAGCTTTCTTT.

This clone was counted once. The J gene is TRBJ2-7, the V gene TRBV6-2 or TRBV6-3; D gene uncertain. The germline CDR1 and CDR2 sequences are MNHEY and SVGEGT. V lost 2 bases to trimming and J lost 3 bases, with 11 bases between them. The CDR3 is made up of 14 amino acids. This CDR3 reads CASSYLIRVYEQYF. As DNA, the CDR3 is TGTGCCAGCAGTTACCTTATCCGGGTCTACGAGCAGTACTTC.

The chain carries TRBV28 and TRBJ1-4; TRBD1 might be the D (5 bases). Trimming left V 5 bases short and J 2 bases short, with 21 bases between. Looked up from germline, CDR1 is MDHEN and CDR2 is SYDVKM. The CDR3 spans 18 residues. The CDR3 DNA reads TGTGCCAGCAGTACCCCCCCAGGGAAGGGGTCGACTAATGAAAAACTGTTTTTT. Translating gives CASSTPPGKGSTNEKLFF.

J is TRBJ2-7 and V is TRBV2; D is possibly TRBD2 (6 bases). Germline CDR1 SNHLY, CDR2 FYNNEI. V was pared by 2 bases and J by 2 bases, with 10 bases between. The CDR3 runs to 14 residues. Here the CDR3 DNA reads TGTGCCAGCAGTGAAAATAGCGGTCCCTACGAGCAGTACGTC. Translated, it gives CASSENSGPYEQYV.

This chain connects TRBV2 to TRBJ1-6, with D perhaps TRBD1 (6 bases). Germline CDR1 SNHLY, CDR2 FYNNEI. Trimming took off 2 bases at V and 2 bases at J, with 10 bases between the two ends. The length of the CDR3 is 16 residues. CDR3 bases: TGTGCCAGCAGTGAACCAGGGGTTACCTATAATTCACCCCTCCACTTT. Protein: CASSEPGVTYNSPLHF.

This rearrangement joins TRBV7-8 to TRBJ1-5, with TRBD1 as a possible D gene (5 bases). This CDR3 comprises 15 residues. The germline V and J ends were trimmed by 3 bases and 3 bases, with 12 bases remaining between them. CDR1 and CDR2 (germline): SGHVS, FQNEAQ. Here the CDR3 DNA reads TGTGCCAGCAGCTTTGGGGGGTCCCTCAATCAGCCCCAGCATTTT. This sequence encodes CASSFGGSLNQPQHF.

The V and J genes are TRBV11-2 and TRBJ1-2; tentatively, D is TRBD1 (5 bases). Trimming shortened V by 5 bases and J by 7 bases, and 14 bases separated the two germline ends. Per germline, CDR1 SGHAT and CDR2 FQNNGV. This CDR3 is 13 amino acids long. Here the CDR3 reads CASSAAGIGGYTF. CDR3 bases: TGTGCCAGCAGCGCAGCAGGGATCGGTGGCTACACCTTC.

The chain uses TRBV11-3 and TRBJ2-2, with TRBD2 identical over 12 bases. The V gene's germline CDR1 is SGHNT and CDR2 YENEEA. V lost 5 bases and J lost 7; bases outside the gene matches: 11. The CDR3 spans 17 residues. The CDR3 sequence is CASSLSLAGGHSGELFF. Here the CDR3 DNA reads TGTGCCAGCAGCCTCTCACTAGCGGGGGGCCATAGCGGGGAGCTGTTTTTT.

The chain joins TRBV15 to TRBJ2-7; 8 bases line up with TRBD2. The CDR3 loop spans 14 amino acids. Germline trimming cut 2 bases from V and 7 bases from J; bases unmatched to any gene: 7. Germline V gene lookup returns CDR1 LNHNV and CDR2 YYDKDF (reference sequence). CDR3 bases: TGTGCCACCAGCAGATCCTTAGCGGGGATAGAGCAGTACGTC. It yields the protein CATSRSLAGIEQYV.

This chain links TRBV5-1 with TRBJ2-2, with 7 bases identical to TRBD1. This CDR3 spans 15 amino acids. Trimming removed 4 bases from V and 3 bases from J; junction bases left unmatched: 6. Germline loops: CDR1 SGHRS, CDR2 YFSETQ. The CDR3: CASSAGTEYTGELFF. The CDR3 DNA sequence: TGCGCCAGCAGCGCCGGGACAGAGTACACCGGGGAGCTGTTTTTT.

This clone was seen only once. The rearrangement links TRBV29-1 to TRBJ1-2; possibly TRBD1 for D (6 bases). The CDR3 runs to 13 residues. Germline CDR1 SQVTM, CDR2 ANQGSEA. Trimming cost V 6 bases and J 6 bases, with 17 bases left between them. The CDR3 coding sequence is TGCAGCGTAGCACCAGGGGTTGGGGATGGCTACACCTTC. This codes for CSVAPGVGDGYTF.

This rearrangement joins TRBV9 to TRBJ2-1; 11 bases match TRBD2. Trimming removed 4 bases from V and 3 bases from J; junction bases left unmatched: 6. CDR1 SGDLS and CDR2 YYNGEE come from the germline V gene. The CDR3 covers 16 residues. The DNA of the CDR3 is TGTGCCAGCAGCACCTCTAGCGGGGGGTACTACAATGAGCAGTTCTTC. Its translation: CASSTSSGGYYNEQFF.

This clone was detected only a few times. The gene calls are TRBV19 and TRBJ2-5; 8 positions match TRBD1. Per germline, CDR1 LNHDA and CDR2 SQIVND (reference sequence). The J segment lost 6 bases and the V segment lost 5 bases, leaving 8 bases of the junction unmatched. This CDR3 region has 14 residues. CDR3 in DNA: TGTGCCAGTAGTCAGTCAGGGGGCGCACAGACCCAGTACTTC. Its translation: CASSQSGGAQTQYF.

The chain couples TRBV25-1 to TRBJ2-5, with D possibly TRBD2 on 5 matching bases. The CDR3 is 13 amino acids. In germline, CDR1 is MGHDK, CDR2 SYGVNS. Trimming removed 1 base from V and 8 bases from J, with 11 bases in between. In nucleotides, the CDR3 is TGTGCCAGCAGTGAATTCGTGCGGGCAACCCAGTACTTC. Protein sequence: CASSEFVRATQYF.

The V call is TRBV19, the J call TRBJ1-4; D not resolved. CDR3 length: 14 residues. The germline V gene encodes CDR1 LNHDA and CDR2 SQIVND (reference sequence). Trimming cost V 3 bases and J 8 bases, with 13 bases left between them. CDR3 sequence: CASSMAQTEEKLFF. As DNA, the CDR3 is TGTGCCAGTAGTATGGCCCAAACGGAGGAAAAACTGTTTTTT.

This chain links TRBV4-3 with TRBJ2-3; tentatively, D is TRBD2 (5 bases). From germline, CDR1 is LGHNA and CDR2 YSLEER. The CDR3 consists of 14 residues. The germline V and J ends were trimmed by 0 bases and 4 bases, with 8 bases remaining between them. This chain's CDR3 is CASSQDTRSDTQYF. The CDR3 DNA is TGCGCCAGCAGCCAAGATACTAGATCAGATACGCAGTATTTT.

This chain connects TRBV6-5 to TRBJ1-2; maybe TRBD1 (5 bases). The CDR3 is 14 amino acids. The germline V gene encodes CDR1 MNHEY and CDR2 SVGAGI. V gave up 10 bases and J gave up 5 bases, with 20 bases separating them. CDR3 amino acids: CAIATQGQGYGYTF. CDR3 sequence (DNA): TGTGCCATTGCGACCCAGGGTCAAGGGTATGGCTACACCTTC.

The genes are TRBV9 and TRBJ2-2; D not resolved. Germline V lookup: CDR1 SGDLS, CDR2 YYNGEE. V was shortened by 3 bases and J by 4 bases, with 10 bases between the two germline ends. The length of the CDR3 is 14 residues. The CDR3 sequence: CASSESPLTGELFF. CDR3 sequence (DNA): TGTGCCAGCAGCGAGAGCCCCCTCACCGGGGAGCTGTTTTTT.

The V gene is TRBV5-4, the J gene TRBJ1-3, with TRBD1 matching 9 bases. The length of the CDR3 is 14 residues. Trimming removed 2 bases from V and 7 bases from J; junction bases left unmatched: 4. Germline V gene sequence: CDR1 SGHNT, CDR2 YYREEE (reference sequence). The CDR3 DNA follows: TGTGCCAGCAGCTTCCAAGGACAGGGGAACACCATATATTTT. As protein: CASSFQGQGNTIYF.

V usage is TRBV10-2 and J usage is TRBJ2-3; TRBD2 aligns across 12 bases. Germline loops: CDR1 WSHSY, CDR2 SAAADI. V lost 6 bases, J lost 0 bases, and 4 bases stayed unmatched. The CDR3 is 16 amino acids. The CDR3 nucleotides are TGCGCCAGCAGACTAGCGGGGGGCTATAGCACAGATACGCAGTATTTT. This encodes CASRLAGGYSTDTQYF.

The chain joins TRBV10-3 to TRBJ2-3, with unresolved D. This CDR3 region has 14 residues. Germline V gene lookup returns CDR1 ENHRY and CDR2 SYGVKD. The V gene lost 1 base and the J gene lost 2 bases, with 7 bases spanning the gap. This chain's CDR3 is CAISEFSDTDTQYF. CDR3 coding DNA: TGTGCCATCAGTGAGTTCAGTGACACAGATACGCAGTATTTT.

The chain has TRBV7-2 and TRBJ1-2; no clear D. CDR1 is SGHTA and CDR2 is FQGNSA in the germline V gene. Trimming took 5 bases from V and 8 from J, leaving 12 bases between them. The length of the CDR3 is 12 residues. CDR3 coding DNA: TGTGCCAGCAGCCAAGAGGGCTACGGCTACACCTTC. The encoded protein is CASSQEGYGYTF.

The CDR3 DNA follows: TGTGCCAGCTCACCACTGGGACCCGGGACGGGAGCCTACGAGCAGTACTTC. Translation gives CASSPLGPGTGAYEQYF. V is TRBV18 and J is TRBJ2-7, with D possibly matching TRBD2 (6 bases). CDR3 length: 17 residues. CDR1 KGHSH and CDR2 LQKENI come from the germline V gene. Trimming shortened V by 1 base and J by 2 bases, and 18 bases separated the two germline ends.

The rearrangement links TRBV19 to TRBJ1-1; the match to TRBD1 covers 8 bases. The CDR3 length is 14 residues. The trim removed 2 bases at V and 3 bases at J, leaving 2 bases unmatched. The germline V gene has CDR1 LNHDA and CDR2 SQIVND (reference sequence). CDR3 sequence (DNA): TGTGCCAGTAGTATATTGACAGGGGACACTGAAGCTTTCTTT. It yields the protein CASSILTGDTEAFF.